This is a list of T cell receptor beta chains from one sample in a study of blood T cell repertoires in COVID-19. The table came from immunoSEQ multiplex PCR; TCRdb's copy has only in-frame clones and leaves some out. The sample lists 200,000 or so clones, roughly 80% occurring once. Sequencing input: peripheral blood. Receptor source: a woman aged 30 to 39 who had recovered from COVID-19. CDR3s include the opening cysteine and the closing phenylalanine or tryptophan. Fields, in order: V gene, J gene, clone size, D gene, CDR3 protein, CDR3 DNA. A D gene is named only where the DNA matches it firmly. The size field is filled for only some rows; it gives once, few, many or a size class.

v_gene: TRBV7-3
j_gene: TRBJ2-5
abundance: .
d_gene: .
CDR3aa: CASSPASDGTQYF
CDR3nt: TGTGCCAGCAGCCCGGCTAGCGATGGGACCCAGTACTTC

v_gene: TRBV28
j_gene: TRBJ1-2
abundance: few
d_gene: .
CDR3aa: CASSLSVSGNYGYTF
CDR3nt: TGTGCCAGCAGTTTAAGTGTCTCGGGTAACTATGGCTACACCTTC

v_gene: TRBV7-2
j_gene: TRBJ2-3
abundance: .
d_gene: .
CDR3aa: CASSLERGGEDTQYF
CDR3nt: TGTGCCAGCAGCTTAGAACGGGGTGGTGAAGATACGCAGTATTTT

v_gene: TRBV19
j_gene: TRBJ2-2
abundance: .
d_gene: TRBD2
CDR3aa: CASSPSGTSLAGATGELFF
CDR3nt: TGTGCCAGTAGTCCCTCCGGGACGTCGCTAGCGGGAGCCACCGGGGAGCTGTTTTTT

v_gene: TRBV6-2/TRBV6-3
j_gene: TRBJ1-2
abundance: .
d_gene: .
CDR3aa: CASSNDRFGYTF
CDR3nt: TGTGCCAGCAGTAATGACAGGTTCGGCTACACCTTC

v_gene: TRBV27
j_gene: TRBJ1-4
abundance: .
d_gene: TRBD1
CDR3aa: CASRSLPGTGSEKLFF
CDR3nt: TGTGCCAGCAGATCTCTACCCGGGACAGGGAGCGAAAAACTGTTTTTT

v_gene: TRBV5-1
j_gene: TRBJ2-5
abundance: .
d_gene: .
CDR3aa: CASSLWGRQETQYF
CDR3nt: TGCGCCAGCAGCTTATGGGGCAGACAAGAGACCCAGTACTTC

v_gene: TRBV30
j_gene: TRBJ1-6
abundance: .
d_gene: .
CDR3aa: CAWRHRVSSYNSPLHF
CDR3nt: TGTGCCTGGAGACACAGGGTGAGCTCCTATAATTCACCCCTCCACTTT

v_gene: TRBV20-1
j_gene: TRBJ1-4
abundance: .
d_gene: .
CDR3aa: CSASDTREKLFF
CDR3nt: TGCAGTGCTAGTGATACTCGTGAAAAACTGTTTTTT

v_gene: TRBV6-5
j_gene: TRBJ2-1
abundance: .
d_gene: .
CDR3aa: CASSPWVAHHNEQFF
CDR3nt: TGTGCCAGCAGTCCCTGGGTAGCGCACCACAATGAGCAGTTCTTC

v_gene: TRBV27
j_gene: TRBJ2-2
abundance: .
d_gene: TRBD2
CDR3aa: CASRGAGTSAGELFF
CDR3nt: TGTGCCAGCAGGGGAGCCGGGACTAGCGCCGGGGAGCTGTTTTTT

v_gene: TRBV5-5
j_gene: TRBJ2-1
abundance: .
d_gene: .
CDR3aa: CASSRQAPLYNEQFF
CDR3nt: TGTGCCAGCAGCAGACAGGCCCCTCTTTACAATGAGCAGTTCTTC

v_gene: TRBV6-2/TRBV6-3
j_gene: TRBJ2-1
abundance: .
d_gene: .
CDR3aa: CASSYFGYNEQFF
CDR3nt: TGTGCCAGCAGTTACTTCGGTTACAATGAGCAGTTCTTC

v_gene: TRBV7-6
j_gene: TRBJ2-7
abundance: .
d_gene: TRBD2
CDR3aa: CASSPSGRDSYEQYF
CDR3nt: TGTGCCAGCAGCCCGAGCGGGAGGGATTCCTACGAGCAGTACTTC

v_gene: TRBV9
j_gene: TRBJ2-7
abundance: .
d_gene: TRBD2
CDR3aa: CASSAGGDNRYYEQYF
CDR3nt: TGTGCCAGCAGCGCGGGGGGGGACAATCGGTACTACGAGCAGTACTTC

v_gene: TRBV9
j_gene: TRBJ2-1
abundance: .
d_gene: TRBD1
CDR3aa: CASSEPGQGYNEQFF
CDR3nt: TGTGCCAGCAGCGAACCGGGACAGGGGTACAATGAGCAGTTCTTC

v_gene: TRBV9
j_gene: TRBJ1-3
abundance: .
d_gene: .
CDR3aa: CASSETGGVYSGNTIYF
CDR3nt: TGTGCCAGCAGCGAAACCGGGGGGGTCTACTCTGGAAACACCATATATTTT

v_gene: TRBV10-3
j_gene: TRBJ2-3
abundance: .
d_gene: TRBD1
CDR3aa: CAISTGTGITDTQYF
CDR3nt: TGTGCCATCAGTACCGGGACAGGGATCACAGATACGCAGTATTTT

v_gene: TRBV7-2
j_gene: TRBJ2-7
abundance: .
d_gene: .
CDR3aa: CASSLIRLALYEQYF
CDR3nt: TGTGCCAGCAGCTTAATTAGGCTAGCCTTATACGAGCAGTACTTC

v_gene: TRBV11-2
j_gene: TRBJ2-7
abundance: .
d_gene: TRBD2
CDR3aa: CASSLVTSGNEQYF
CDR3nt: TGTGCCAGCAGCTTAGTAACTAGCGGGAACGAGCAGTACTTC

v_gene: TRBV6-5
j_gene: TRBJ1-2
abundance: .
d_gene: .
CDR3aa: CASTGREDGYTF
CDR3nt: TGTGCCAGCACAGGGAGGGAGGATGGCTACACCTTC

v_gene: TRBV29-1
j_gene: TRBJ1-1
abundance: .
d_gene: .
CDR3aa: CSVGMTGANTEAFF
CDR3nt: TGCAGCGTTGGGATGACAGGAGCGAACACTGAAGCTTTCTTT

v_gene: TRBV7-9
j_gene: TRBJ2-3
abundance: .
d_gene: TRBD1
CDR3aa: CASSLRQGADTQYF
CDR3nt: TGTGCCAGCAGCTTACGACAGGGCGCAGATACGCAGTATTTT

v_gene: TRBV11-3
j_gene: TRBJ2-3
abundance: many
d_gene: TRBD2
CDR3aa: CASSPKGGRAGGTDTQYF
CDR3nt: TGTGCCAGCAGCCCGAAGGGCGGGAGGGCCGGTGGCACAGATACGCAGTATTTT

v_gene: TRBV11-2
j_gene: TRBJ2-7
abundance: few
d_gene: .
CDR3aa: CASSSRSLDEQYF
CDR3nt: TGTGCCAGCAGCTCCAGGTCCCTCGACGAGCAGTACTTC